These T cell receptor beta chains were read from a single sample in a study of cytomegalovirus exposure and HLA in healthy donors. The assay was immunoSEQ multiplex PCR, and TCRdb's table has in-frame clones only and misses some. Of 150,000 to 200,000 clones listed, 81% are singletons. The sample was PBMCs. The receptors were sampled from a man in his forties or fifties in good health and CMV-seropositive. The CDR3 runs from the conserved cysteine through the conserved F or W. A D gene is named only where the DNA matches it firmly. Clone size appears in some rows only: once, few, many, or a class for an expanded clone.

TRBJ1-1 | TRBV27 | 14 | NA | NA | TGTGCCAGCAGCTCGGACTATGGGTTTCCTGAAGCTTTCTTT | CASSSDYGFPEAFF
TRBJ2-5 | TRBV6-1 | 15 | NA | NA | TGTGCCAGCAGCAGAGGGCCATCTCAGCCCGGGACCCAGTACTTC | CASSRGPSQPGTQYF
TRBJ2-2 | TRBV11-3 | 13 | TRBD1 | NA | TGTGCCAGCAGAGGGACAGATTCCGGGGAGCTGTTTTTT | CASRGTDSGELFF
TRBJ2-3 | TRBV9 | 16 | NA | NA | TGTGCCAGCAGCGTAACCAGCGGCTTTAGCACAGATACGCAGTATTTT | CASSVTSGFSTDTQYF
TRBJ2-5 | TRBV27 | 14 | NA | NA | TGTGCCAGCAGCCCCCGGGACAACCAAGAGACCCAGTACTTC | CASSPRDNQETQYF
TRBJ2-3 | TRBV19 | 13 | NA | NA | TGTGCCAGTAGTATAGTAGACACAGATACGCAGTATTTT | CASSIVDTDTQYF
TRBJ2-5 | TRBV28 | 14 | TRBD2 | once | TGTGCCAGCAGCACTAGCGGGAGAGTAGAGACCCAGTACTTC | CASSTSGRVETQYF
TRBJ2-1 | TRBV28 | 14 | TRBD1 | NA | TGTGCCACTAAGACAGGGGGCGCCTACAATGAGCAGTTCTTC | CATKTGGAYNEQFF
TRBJ2-1 | TRBV5-6 | 16 | TRBD2 | NA | TGTGCCAGCAGCATTTCGGGACTAGCGGTGTACAATGAGCAGTTCTTC | CASSISGLAVYNEQFF
TRBJ1-5 | TRBV5-1 | 15 | TRBD1 | few | TGCGCCAGCAGCTTGGGGACAGGGGTCAATCAGCCCCAGCATTTT | CASSLGTGVNQPQHF
TRBJ2-1 | TRBV7-3 | 13 | NA | NA | TGTGCCAGCCGGGTAGGGGGGGACAATGAGCAGTTCTTC | CASRVGGDNEQFF
TRBJ1-5 | TRBV7-2 | 13 | TRBD1 | NA | TGTGCCAGCACCGCGGGACAGGGGGGGTCCCAGCATTTT | CASTAGQGGSQHF
TRBJ1-2 | TRBV19 | 14 | TRBD1 | NA | TGTGCCAGTAGTACACTGGACAGGGCGGGTGGCTACACCTTC | CASSTLDRAGGYTF
TRBJ2-5 | TRBV4-2 | 17 | TRBD2 | few | TGTGCCAGCAGCCAAGATCTGGCAACGGGGGGGAGGGAGACCCAGTACTTC | CASSQDLATGGRETQYF
TRBJ1-6 | TRBV5-6 | 12 | NA | few | TGTGCCAGCAGCAACAGGGAACCGCCCCTCCACTTT | CASSNREPPLHF
TRBJ1-5 | TRBV19 | 16 | NA | NA | TGTGCCAGTAGTTCGAGGACAGCGGGGGGCAATCAGCCCCAGCATTTT | CASSSRTAGGNQPQHF
TRBJ2-1 | TRBV10-3 | 16 | TRBD2 | NA | TGTGCCATCAGTGAGGGGCTAGCGGGGCCCTACAATGAGCAGTTCTTC | CAISEGLAGPYNEQFF
TRBJ1-2 | TRBV25-1 | 14 | NA | few | TGTGCCAGCAGTGGTCGAGGGGGGGCATTCAACTACACCTTC | CASSGRGGAFNYTF
TRBJ2-3 | TRBV2 | 15 | TRBD1 | NA | TGTGCCAACGGGAATGACAGGGCTAGCACAGATACGCAGTATTTT | CANGNDRASTDTQYF
TRBJ2-5 | TRBV10-3 | 13 | TRBD1 | NA | TGTGCCATCAGTGCGGGACAGCAAGAGACCCAGTACTTC | CAISAGQQETQYF
TRBJ2-1 | TRBV6-6 | 16 | TRBD2 | NA | TGTGCCAGTAGTTACGCACTAGCGGGACCGTACAATGAGCAGTTCTTC | CASSYALAGPYNEQFF
TRBJ2-1 | TRBV4-3 | 18 | TRBD2 | NA | TGCGCCAGCAGCCAAGCCGGGACTAGCGGGAGGGCCTCGGATGAGCAGTTCTTC | CASSQAGTSGRASDEQFF
TRBJ2-7 | TRBV14 | 16 | TRBD1 | NA | TGTGCCAGCAGCCAAGCATTGGGACAGGGGGGCTACGAGCAGTACTTC | CASSQALGQGGYEQYF
TRBJ1-4 | TRBV5-4 | 14 | TRBD1 | NA | TGTGCCAGCAGCGCCGACAGGGGGTATGAAAAACTGTTTTTT | CASSADRGYEKLFF
TRBJ1-4 | TRBV5-1 | 15 | TRBD1 | NA | TGTGCCAGCAGCTTGGAGGGGGCGAGTTATGAAAAACTGTTTTTT | CASSLEGASYEKLFF
TRBJ2-7 | TRBV15 | 15 | TRBD1 | NA | TGTGCCACCAGCAGAGATCCTGGACAGGGCTACGAGCAGTACTTC | CATSRDPGQGYEQYF
TRBJ2-2 | TRBV4-2 | 15 | TRBD1 | NA | TGTGCCAGCAGCGGGGACAGGGGAGGGACCGGGGAGCTGTTTTTT | CASSGDRGGTGELFF
TRBJ1-4 | TRBV2 | 17 | TRBD1 | NA | TGTGCCAGCAGTGTTTTCAGGGGGCTCAAGGGTAATGAAAAACTGTTTTTT | CASSVFRGLKGNEKLFF
TRBJ2-1 | TRBV28 | 17 | TRBD2 | NA | TGTGCCAGCAGTTCCGGTTACGGACTAGCGGGGGACAATGAGCAGTTCTTC | CASSSGYGLAGDNEQFF
TRBJ2-6 | TRBV9 | 14 | NA | NA | TGTGCCAGCGGACAGAGCTCTGGGGCCAACGTCCTGACTTTC | CASGQSSGANVLTF
TRBJ2-6 | TRBV29-1 | 12 | NA | NA | TGCAGCGCTAGATCTGGGGCCAACGTCCTGACTTTC | CSARSGANVLTF
TRBJ2-5 | TRBV11-2 | 13 | NA | NA | TGTGCCAGCACCCCCTTAGGGGCCGAGACCCAGTACTTC | CASTPLGAETQYF
TRBJ2-7 | TRBV5-4 | 15 | TRBD2 | few | TGTGCCAGCAGCTTGAGGTCTAGCGGCCAGTGCGAGCAGTACTTC | CASSLRSSGQCEQYF
TRBJ2-4 | TRBV7-2 | 19 | TRBD2 | NA | TGTGCCAGCAGCTTAGATCGACTAGCGGGGGGCTCAGCCAAAAACATTCAGTACTTC | CASSLDRLAGGSAKNIQYF
TRBJ2-5 | TRBV19 | 17 | TRBD2 | NA | TGTGCCAGTAGTATGGGACTAGCGGGAGGCATCCAAGAGACCCAGTACTTC | CASSMGLAGGIQETQYF
TRBJ2-7 | TRBV9 | 14 | TRBD1 | NA | TGTGCCAGCAGTGTACAGGGGACAACCTACGAGCAGTACTTC | CASSVQGTTYEQYF
TRBJ1-5 | TRBV28 | 15 | TRBD1 | NA | TGTGCCAGCAGACCACAGACAGGGGTTAATCAGCCCCAGCATTTT | CASRPQTGVNQPQHF
TRBJ2-7 | TRBV4-3 | 16 | NA | NA | TGCGCCAGCAGCCAAGTCGGCAGGGGTTCTTTCTACGAGCAGTACTTC | CASSQVGRGSFYEQYF
TRBJ1-2 | TRBV2 | 14 | NA | NA | TGTGCCAGCAGCATACATCTTACCCCCTATGGCTACACCTTC | CASSIHLTPYGYTF
TRBJ2-5 | TRBV28 | 16 | NA | NA | TGTGCCAGCAGCGTACCCGGACGCGAGGAGGGAGAGACCCAGTACTTC | CASSVPGREEGETQYF
TRBJ2-2 | TRBV29-1 | 15 | NA | once | TGCAGCGTTGAAAAATCAACAGGGCTATCCGGGGAGCTGTTTTTT | CSVEKSTGLSGELFF
TRBJ1-5 | TRBV7-2 | 15 | TRBD1 | NA | TGTGCCAGCAGCTTCGGACAGGGGGTAGGTCAGCCCCAGCATTTT | CASSFGQGVGQPQHF
TRBJ2-1 | TRBV30 | 11 | TRBD2 | NA | TGTGCCTGGAGTCTAGCGGGATTTAGGGTCTTC | CAWSLAGFRVF
TRBJ1-3 | TRBV7-9 | 13 | NA | NA | TGTGCCAGCACCCCCTCTTCTGGAAACACCATATATTTT | CASTPSSGNTIYF
TRBJ2-7 | TRBV6-5 | 15 | TRBD2 | NA | TGTGCCAGCAGTTACCAGACTAGCGGGAGCAACGAGCAGTACTTC | CASSYQTSGSNEQYF
TRBJ2-7 | TRBV7-9 | 13 | NA | once | TGTGCCAGCAGCTTACCGACAGGCCACGAGCAGTACTTC | CASSLPTGHEQYF
TRBJ2-5 | TRBV5-6 | 15 | TRBD1 | NA | TGTGCCAGCAGCTTAGGACAGGGGTACCAAGAGACCCAGTACTTC | CASSLGQGYQETQYF
TRBJ2-5 | TRBV29-1 | 15 | TRBD2 | NA | TGCAGCGTTGTAACTAGCGGGAGGGCCGGGGAGACCCAGTACTTC | CSVVTSGRAGETQYF